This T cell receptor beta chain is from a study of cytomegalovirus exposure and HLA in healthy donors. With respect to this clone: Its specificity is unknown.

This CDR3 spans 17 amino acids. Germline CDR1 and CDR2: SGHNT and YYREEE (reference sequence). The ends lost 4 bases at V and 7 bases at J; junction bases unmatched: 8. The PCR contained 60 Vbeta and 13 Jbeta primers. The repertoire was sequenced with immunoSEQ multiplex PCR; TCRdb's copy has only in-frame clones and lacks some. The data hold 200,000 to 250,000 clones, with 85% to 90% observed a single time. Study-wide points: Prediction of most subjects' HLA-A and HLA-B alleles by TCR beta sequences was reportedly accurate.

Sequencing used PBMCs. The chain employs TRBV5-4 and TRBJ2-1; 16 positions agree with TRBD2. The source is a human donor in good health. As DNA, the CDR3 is TGTGCCAGCAGCCCCGGGACTAGCGGGAGGGTGGGGAATGAGCAGTTCTTC. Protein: CASSPGTSGRVGNEQFF.